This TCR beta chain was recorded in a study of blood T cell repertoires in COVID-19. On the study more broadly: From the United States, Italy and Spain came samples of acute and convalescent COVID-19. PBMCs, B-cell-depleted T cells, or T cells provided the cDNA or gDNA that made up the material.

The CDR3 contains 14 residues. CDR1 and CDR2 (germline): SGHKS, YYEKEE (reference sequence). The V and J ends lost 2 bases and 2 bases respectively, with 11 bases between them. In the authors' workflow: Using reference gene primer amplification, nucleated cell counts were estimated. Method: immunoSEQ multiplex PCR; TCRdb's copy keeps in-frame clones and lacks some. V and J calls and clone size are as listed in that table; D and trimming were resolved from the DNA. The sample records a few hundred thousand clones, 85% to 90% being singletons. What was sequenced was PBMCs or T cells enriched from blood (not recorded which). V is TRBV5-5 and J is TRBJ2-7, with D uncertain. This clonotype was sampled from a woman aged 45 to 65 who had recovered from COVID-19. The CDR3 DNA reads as TGTGCCAGCAGCTTTCTTATTCCTGCCTACGAGCAGTACTTC. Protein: CASSFLIPAYEQYF.